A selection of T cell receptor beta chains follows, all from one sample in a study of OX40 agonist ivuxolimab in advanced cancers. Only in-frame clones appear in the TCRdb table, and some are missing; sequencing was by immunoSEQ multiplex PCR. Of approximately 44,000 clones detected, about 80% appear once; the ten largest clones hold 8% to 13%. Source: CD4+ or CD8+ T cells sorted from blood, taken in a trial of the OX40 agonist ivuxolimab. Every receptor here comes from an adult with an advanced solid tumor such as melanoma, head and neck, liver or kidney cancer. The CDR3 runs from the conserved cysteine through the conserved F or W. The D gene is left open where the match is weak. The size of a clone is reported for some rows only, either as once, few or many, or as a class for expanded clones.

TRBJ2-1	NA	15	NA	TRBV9	TGTGCCAGCAGCCCCCTGGGACAAAGGGGCGATGAGCAGTTCTTC	CASSPLGQRGDEQFF
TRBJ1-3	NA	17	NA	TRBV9	TGTGCCAGCAGCTCCCGCGAGGGCATCTTCTCTGGAAACACCATATATTTT	CASSSREGIFSGNTIYF
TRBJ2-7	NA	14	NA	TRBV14	TGTGCCAGCAGCCAAGTGGCAGGCTCCTACGAGCAGTACTTC	CASSQVAGSYEQYF
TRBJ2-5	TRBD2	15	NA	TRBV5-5	TGTGCCAGCAGCTTGATGGCAGGGAGGGTGGAGACCCAGTACTTC	CASSLMAGRVETQYF
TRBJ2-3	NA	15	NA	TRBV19	TGTGCCAGTAGTACCGACAGGGACTACGGGGATACGCAGTATTTT	CASSTDRDYGDTQYF
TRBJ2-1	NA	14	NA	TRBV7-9	TGTGCCAGCAGCTTTGGAAGCTCCTACAATGAGCAGTTCTTC	CASSFGSSYNEQFF
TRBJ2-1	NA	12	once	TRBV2	TGTGCCAGCAGTTTTCAGGGATCGGACTTGTTCTTC	CASSFQGSDLFF
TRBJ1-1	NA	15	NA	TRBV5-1	TGCGCCAGCAGCTTGGCCGGTGGTGTTGAACGTGAAGCTTTCTTT	CASSLAGGVEREAFF
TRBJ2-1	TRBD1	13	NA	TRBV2	TGTGCCAGCAGACTTGGACAGGAATACGAGCAGTTCTTC	CASRLGQEYEQFF
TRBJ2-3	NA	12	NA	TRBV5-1	TGCGCCAGCAGCTTGACGGGGGATACGCAGTATTTT	CASSLTGDTQYF
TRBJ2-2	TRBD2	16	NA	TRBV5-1	TGCGCCAGCAGCGTCCGGACTAGCGGGAATGCCGGGGAGCTGTTTTTT	CASSVRTSGNAGELFF
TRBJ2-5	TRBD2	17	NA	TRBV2	TGTGCCAGCAGTGGGACCCGACTAGCGGGAGATATCGAGACCCAGTACTTC	CASSGTRLAGDIETQYF
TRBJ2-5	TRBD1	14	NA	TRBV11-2	TGTGCCAGCAGCTTAGGGGACAGACAAGAGACCCAGTACTTC	CASSLGDRQETQYF
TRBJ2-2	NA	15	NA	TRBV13	TGTGCCAGCAGCTTTAGTCGGATTTACACCGGGGAGCTGTTTTTT	CASSFSRIYTGELFF
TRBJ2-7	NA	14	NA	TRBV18	TGTGCCAGCTCACCGGAGGCGACGGGCTACGAGCAGTACTTC	CASSPEATGYEQYF
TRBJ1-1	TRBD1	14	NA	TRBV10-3	TGTGCCATCAGTGGGACAGGGGGGGGCTCCGAAGCTTTCTTT	CAISGTGGGSEAFF
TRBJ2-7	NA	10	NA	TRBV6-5	TGTGCCAGCACCGGGACCGAGCAGTACTTC	CASTGTEQYF